The clone carrying this T cell receptor beta chain was counted ten times or more. Its antigen is still unknown. The authors made cDNA by 5'RACE with 10-nucleotide random UMIs. TCRdb passed the 5' RACE reads through MiXCR, listing each CDR3 protein once. The table includes roughly 75,000 distinct CDR3 sequences, 12% to 15% detected once. Time point: longitudinal time-point 1 (baseline). This record comes from a study of neurological immune-mediated disorders. Overall study findings and caveats: HTLV-1-associated myelopathy showed the most TCR clonal expansion; multiple sclerosis the least, below healthy controls. No sharing of CDR3 amino acid sequences was observed among expanded clones across subjects, suggesting private repertoires in all groups.

This clonotype was obtained from a female donor with HTLV-1-associated myelopathy (HAM/TSP). The sequencing input was PBMCs.

The CDR3 loop reads CASSSPRDSNQPQHF. The CDR3 coding sequence is TGTGCCAGCAGTTCCCCAAGAGATAGCAATCAGCCCCAGCATTTT. The chain employs TRBV12-3 or TRBV12-4 and TRBJ1-5; D gene uncertain. V lost 4 bases, J lost 0 bases, and 10 bases lay in between. This CDR3 comprises 15 residues.